This TCR beta chain appears in the sequencing data of a study of blood T cells in healthy people across ages. The J segment lost 6 bases and the V segment lost 2 bases, leaving 7 bases of the junction unmatched. The CDR3 spans 15 residues. Germline values: CDR1 MDHEN, CDR2 SYDVKM. Sample-barcoded 5' priming and a J-beta primer mix drove a second PCR of 7 to 11 cycles. Every cDNA molecule bore a tag from a template-switch adaptor containing 12 random nucleotides. One entry per CDR3 protein, called by TCRdb with MiXCR from the 5' RACE reads. The sample has approximately 800,000 distinct CDR3 sequences; around 50% are singletons.

This TCR was recovered from a man aged 40-49 years in good health. The J gene is TRBJ1-5, the V gene TRBV28, with 7 bases lining up with TRBD1. Sequencing input: blood. The CDR3: CASSLIRGGSQPQHF. The CDR3 bases are TGTGCCAGCAGTTTAATTAGAGGGGGCAGTCAGCCCCAGCATTTT.